The clone carrying this TCR beta chain was detected many times. Time point defined: after trial treatment. Sample treatment: LDRT plus nivolumab, ipilimumab, low-dose cyclophosphamide and aspirin (RACIN trial). Eligibility required advanced solid tumors lacking tumor-infiltrating lymphocytes. Alpha- and beta-chain coverage of first-strand cDNA came from TRAV- and TRBV-specific primers. Amplification of TCRs used a constant-region primer and V-primer adapter for around 20 PCR cycles. TCRdb reprocessed the reads with MiXCR, giving one entry per CDR3 protein. The sample lists under 70,000 distinct CDR3 sequences; roughly 23% were seen once. This sample was included in a study of low-dose radiotherapy and immunotherapy resistance in tumors. Turning to the study itself: Radiation delivery to Cohort 1 consisted of 0.5 Gy per fraction every 2 weeks, summing to 6.5 Gy. Cohort 2's total reached 13 Gy over 26 weeks, at 1 Gy per fraction every two weeks. Treatment included intravenous cyclophosphamide dosed at 200 mg/m2 every two weeks, one day before radiation and immunotherapy.

CDR3 size: 13 residues. Germline CDR1 reads DFQATT; CDR2 reads SNEGSKA (reference sequence). Trimming removed 2 bases at V and 1 base at J, with 8 bases between. The chain recombines TRBV20-1 with TRBJ1-1; possibly TRBD1 for D (5 bases). This TCR was sampled from a male donor with prostate cancer. The sequenced sample was PBMCs, obtained after low-dose radiotherapy plus immunotherapy. CDR3 in DNA: TGCAGTGCTAGACCCGACAGGAACACTGAAGCTTTCTTT. This encodes CSARPDRNTEAFF.